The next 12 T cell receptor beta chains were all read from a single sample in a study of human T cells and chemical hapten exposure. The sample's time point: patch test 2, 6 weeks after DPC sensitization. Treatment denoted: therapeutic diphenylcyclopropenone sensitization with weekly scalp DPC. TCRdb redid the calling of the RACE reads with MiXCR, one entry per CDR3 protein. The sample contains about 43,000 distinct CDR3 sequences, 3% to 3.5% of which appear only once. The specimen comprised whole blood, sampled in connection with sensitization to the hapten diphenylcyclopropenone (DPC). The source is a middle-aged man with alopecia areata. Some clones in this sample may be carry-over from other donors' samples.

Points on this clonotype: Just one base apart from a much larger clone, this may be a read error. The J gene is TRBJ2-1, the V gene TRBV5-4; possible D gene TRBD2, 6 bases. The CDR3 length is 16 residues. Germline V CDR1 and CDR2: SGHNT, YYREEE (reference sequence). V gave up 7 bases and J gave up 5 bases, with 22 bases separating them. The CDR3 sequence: CASGPRGLTTNNEQFF. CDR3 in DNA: TGTGCCAGCGGCCCAAGGGGACTTACAACGAACAATGAGCAGTTCTTC.

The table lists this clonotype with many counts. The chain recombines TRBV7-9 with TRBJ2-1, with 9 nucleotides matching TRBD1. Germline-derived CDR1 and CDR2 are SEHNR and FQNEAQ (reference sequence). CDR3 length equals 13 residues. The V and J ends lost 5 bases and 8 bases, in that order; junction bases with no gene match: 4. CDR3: CASSPDRGHEQFF. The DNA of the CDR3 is TGTGCCAGCAGCCCGGACAGGGGCCATGAGCAGTTCTTC.

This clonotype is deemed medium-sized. CDR3 coding DNA: TGTGCCAGCAGCCAAGAACTAGTCTACAATGAGCAGTTCTTC. Its translation is CASSQELVYNEQFF. The rearrangement links TRBV4-2 to TRBJ2-1, with a tentative D call TRBD2 (5 bases). V was trimmed by 0 bases and J by 3 bases, leaving 6 bases between them. The CDR3 has 14 residues. Germline CDR1 is LGHNA and CDR2 is YNFKEQ.

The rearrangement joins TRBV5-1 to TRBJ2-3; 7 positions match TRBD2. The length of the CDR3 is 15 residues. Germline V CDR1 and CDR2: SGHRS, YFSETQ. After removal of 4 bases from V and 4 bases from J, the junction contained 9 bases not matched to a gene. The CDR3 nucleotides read TGCGCCAGCAGCCGGGAGGCTGGAGTCGCAGATACGCAGTATTTT. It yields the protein CASSREAGVADTQYF.

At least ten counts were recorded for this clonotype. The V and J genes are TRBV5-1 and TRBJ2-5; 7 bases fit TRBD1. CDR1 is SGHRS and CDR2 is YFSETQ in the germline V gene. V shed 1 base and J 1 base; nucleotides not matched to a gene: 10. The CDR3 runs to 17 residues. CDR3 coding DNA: TGCGCCAGCAGCTTGCGGGGCCGTCCAGGGGGCCAAGAGACCCAGTACTTC. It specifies CASSLRGRPGGQETQYF. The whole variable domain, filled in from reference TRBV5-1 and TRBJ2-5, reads KAGVTQTPRYLIKTRGQQVTLSCSPISGHRSVSWYQQTPGQGLQFLFEYFSETQRNKGNFPGRFSGRQFSNSRSEMNVSTLELGDSALYLCASSLRGRPGGQETQYFGPGTRLLVL.

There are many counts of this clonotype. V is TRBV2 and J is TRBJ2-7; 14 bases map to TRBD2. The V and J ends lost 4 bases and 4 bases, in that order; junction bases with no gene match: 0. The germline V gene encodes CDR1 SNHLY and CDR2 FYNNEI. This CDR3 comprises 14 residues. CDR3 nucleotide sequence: TGTGCCAGCAGTGGACTAGCGGGAGGGTACGAGCAGTACTTC. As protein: CASSGLAGGYEQYF.

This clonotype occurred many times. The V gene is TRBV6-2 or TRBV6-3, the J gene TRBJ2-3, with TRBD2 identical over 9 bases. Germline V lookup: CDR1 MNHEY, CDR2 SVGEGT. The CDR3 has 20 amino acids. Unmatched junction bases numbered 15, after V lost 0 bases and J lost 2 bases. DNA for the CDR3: TGTGCCAGCAGTTACTCCGGCGGGAGGGTTTTAAGAGGGGCCACAGATACGCAGTATTTT. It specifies CASSYSGGRVLRGATDTQYF.

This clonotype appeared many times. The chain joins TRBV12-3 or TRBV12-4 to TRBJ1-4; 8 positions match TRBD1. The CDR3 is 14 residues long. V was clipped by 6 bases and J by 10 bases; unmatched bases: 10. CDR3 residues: CASRKQGASGKLFF. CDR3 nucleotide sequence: TGTGCCAGCAGGAAGCAGGGGGCTTCGGGAAAACTGTTTTTT.

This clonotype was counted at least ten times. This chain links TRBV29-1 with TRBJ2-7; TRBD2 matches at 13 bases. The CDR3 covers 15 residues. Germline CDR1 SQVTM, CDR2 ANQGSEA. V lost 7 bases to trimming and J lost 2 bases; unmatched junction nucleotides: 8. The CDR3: CSARTSGSRTYEQYF. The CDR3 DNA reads TGCAGCGCCCGGACTAGCGGGAGCAGGACCTACGAGCAGTACTTC.

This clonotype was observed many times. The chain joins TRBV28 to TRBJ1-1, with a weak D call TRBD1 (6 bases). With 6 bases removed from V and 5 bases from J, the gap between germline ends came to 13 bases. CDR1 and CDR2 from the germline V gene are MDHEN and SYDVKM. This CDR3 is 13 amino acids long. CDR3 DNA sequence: TGTGCCAGCAGCCCCACCCAGGGGACTGAAGCTTTCTTT. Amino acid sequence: CASSPTQGTEAFF. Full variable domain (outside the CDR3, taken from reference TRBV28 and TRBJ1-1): DVKVTQSSRYLVKRTGEKVFLECVQDMDHENMFWYRQDPGLGLRLIYFSYDVKMKEKGDIPEGYSVSREKKERFSLILESASTNQTSMYLCASSPTQGTEAFFGQGTRLTVV.

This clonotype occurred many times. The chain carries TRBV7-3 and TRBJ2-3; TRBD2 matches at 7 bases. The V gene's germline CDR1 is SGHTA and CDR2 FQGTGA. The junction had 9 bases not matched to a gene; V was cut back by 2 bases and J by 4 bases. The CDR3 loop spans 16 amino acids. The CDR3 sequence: CASSLHKAGVADTQYF. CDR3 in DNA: TGTGCCAGCAGCTTACATAAGGCGGGAGTTGCAGATACGCAGTATTTT.

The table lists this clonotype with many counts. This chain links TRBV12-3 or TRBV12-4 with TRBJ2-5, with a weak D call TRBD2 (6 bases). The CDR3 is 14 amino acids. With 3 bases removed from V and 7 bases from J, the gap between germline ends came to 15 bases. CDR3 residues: CASSLGLDRGTQYF. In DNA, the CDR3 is TGTGCCAGCAGTTTGGGACTGGACCGAGGGACCCAGTACTTC.